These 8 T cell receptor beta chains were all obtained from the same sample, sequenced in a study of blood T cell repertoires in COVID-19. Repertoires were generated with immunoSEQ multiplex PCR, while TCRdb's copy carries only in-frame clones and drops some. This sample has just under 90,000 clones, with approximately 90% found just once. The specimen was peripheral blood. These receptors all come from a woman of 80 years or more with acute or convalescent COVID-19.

The CDR3 nucleotides read TGTGCCAGCAGTTTTCCCGGGACAGTGGGGACTGAAGCTTTCTTT. It translates to CASSFPGTVGTEAFF. The J gene is TRBJ1-1, the V gene TRBV6-5; TRBD1 matches at 7 bases. CDR1 is MNHEY, CDR2 SVGAGI, per germline. J lost 5 bases, V lost 4 bases, and 10 bases had no gene match. The CDR3 is made up of 15 amino acids.

The CDR3 sequence: CASSLGLAGVEQFF. The CDR3 nucleotides read TGTGCCAGCAGCTTAGGACTAGCGGGAGTTGAGCAGTTCTTC. The chain recombines TRBV11-3 with TRBJ2-1; 12 bases agree with TRBD2. J lost 9 bases, V lost 1 base, and 1 base had no gene match. Per the germline V gene, CDR1 is SGHNT and CDR2 is YENEEA. There are 14 residues in the CDR3.

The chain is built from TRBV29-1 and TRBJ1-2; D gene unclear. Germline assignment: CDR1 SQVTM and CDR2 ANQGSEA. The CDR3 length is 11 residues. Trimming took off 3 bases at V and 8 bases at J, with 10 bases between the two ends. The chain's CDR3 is CSVEPVGGYTF. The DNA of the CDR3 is TGCAGCGTTGAGCCAGTGGGCGGCTACACCTTC.

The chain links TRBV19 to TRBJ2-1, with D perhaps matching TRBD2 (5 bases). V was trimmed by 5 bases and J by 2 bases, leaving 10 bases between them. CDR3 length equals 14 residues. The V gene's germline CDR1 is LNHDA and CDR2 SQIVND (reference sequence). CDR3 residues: CASSWSGTYNEQFF. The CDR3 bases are TGTGCCAGTAGTTGGAGCGGTACCTACAATGAGCAGTTCTTC.

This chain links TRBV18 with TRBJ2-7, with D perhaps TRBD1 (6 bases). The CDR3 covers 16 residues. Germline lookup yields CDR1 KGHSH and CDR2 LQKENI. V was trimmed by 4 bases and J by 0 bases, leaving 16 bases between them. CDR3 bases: TGTGCCAGCTCACTACTCGGACAGAGTAGCTCCTACGAGCAGTACTTC. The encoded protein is CASSLLGQSSSYEQYF.

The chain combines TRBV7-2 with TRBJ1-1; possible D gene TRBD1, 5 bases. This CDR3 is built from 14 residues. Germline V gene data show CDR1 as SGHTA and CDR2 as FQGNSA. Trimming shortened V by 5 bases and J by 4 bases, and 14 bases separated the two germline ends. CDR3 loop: CASSTPGGPTEAFF. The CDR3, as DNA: TGTGCCAGCAGCACCCCCGGGGGTCCCACTGAAGCTTTCTTT.

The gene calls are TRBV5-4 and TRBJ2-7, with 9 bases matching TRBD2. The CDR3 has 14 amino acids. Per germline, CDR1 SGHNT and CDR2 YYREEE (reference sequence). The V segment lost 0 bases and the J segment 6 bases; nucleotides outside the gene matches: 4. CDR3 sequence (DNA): TGTGCCAGCAGCTTGGTGGCGGGAGGGCGCGAGCAGTACTTC. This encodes CASSLVAGGREQYF. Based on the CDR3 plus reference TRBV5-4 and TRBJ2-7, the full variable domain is ETGVTQSPTHLIKTRGQQVTLRCSSQSGHNTVSWYQQALGQGPQFIFQYYREEENGRGNFPPRFSGLQFPNYSSELNVNALELDDSALYLCASSLVAGGREQYFGPGTRLTVT.

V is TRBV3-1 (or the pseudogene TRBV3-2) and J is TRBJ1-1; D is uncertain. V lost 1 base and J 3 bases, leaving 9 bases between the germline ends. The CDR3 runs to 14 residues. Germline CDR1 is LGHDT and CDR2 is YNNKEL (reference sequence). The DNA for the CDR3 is TGTGCCAGCAGCCAAGGGTCCAGTTACACTGAAGCTTTCTTT. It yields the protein CASSQGSSYTEAFF.